The following is a T cell receptor (beta chain) sequence with its context. Its antigen is still unknown. This entry comes from a study of identifying expanded T cells in peripheral blood. General study results and limits: Technical replicates showed roughly 1.2 changed clones; approximately 2 weeks roughly 15; four weeks 19. Approximately two-week clone count variance significantly increased as total template count grew.

Measured with immunoSEQ multiplex PCR; TCRdb has only the in-frame clones, and not every one. Of some 72,000 clones in the sample, under 90% were seen once. This CDR3 is built from 17 residues. Germline V gene sequence: CDR1 SGDLS, CDR2 YYNGEE. V trimming: 3 bases; J trimming: 0 bases; junction bases outside the gene matches: 5. Sequencing was done on a sample of blood. The clonotype was recovered from a person between 18 and 75 years old in good health. V usage is TRBV9 and J usage is TRBJ2-2, with 10 bases lining up with TRBD2. The CDR3 DNA follows: TGTGCCAGCAGCGCCCGAGCGGGAGGGCCGAACACCGGGGAGCTGTTTTTT. Protein product: CASSARAGGPNTGELFF.